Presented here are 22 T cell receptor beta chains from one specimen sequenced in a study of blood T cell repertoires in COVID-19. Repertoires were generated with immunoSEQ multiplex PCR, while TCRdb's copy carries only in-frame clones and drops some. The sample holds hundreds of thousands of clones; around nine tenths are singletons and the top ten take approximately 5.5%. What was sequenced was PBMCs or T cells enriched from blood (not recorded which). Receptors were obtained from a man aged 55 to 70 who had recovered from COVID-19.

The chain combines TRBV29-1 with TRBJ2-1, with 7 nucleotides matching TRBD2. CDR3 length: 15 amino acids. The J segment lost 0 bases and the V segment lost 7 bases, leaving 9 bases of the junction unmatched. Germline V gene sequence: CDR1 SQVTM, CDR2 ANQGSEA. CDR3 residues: CSGLAGGGSYNEQFF. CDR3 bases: TGCAGCGGCCTGGCTGGCGGGGGCTCCTACAATGAGCAGTTCTTC.

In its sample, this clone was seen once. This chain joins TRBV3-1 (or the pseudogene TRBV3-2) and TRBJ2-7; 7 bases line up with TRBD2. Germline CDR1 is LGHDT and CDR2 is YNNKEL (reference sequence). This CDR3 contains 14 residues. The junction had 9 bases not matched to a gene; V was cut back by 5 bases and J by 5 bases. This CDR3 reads CASSATSTQDEQYF. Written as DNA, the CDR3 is TGTGCCAGCAGCGCGACTAGCACTCAGGACGAGCAGTACTTC.

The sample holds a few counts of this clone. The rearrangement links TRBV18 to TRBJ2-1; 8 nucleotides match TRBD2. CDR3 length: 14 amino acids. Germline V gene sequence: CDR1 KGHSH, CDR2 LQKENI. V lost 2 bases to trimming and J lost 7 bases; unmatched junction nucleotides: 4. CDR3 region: CASSPGTSANEQFF. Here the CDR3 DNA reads TGTGCCAGCTCACCAGGGACTAGTGCTAATGAGCAGTTCTTC.

CDR3 sequence: CASSYWDTGPNYEQYF. CDR3 nucleotides: TGTGCCAGCAGTTACTGGGACACAGGACCGAACTACGAGCAGTACTTC. The chain carries TRBV6-5 and TRBJ2-7, with D perhaps matching TRBD1 (6 bases). This CDR3 is built from 16 residues. Trimming shortened V by 1 base and J by 3 bases, and 16 bases separated the two germline ends. Germline CDR1 is MNHEY and CDR2 is SVGAGI.

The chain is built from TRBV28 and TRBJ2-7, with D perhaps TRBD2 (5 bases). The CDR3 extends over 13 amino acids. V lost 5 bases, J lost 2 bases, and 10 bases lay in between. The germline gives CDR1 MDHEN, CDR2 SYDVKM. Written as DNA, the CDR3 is TGTGCCAGCAGTGTAGCGCGGGCCTACGAGCAGTACTTC. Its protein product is CASSVARAYEQYF. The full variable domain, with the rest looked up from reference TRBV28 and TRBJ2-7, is DVKVTQSSRYLVKRTGEKVFLECVQDMDHENMFWYRQDPGLGLRLIYFSYDVKMKEKGDIPEGYSVSREKKERFSLILESASTNQTSMYLCASSVARAYEQYFGPGTRLTVT.

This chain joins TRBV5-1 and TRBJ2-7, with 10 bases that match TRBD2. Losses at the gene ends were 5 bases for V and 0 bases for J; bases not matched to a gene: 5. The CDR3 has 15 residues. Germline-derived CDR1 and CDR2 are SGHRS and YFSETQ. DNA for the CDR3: TGCGCCAGCAGTTCTAGCGGGAGTCGCTCCTACGAGCAGTACTTC. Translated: CASSSSGSRSYEQYF.

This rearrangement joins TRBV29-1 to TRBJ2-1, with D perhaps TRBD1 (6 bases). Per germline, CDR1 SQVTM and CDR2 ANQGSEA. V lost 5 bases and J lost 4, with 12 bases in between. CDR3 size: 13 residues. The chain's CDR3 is CSVRGGMYNEQFF. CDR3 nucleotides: TGCAGCGTTCGAGGGGGTATGTACAATGAGCAGTTCTTC.

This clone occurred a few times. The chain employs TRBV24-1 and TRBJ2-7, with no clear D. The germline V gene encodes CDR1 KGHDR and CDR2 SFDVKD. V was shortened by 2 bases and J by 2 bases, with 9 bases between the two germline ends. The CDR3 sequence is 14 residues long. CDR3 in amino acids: CATSDYRVPYEQYF. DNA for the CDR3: TGTGCCACCAGTGATTACCGGGTCCCCTACGAGCAGTACTTC.

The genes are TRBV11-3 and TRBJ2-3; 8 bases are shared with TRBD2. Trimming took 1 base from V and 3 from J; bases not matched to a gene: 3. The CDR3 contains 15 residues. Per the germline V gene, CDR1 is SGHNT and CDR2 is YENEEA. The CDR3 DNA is TGTGCCAGCAGCTTAGGCGGGAGGCGGACAGATACGCAGTATTTT. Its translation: CASSLGGRRTDTQYF.

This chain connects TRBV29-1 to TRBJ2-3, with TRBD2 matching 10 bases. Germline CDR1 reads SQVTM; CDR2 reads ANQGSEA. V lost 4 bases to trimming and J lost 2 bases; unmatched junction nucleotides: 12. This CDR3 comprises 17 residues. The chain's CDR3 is CSVGLWGSGRDTDTQYF. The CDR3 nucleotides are TGCAGCGTTGGCCTCTGGGGGAGCGGGAGGGACACAGATACGCAGTATTTT.

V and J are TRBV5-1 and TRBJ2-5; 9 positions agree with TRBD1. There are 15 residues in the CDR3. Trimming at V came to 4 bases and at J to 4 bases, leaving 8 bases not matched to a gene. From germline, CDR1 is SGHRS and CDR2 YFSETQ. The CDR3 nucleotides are TGCGCCAGCAGCCCGATGGGACAGGGAGGAGAGACCCAGTACTTC. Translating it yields CASSPMGQGGETQYF.

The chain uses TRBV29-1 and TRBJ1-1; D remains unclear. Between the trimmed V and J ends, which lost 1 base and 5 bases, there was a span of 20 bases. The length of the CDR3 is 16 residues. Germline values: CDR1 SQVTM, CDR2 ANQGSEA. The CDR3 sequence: CSVEAPGSEKGTEAFF. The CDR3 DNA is TGCAGCGTTGAAGCACCGGGATCCGAAAAGGGAACTGAAGCTTTCTTT.

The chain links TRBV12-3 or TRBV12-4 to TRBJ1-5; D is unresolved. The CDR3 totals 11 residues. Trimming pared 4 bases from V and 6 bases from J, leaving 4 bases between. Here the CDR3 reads CASSSSQPQHF. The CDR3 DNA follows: TGTGCCAGCAGTTCCTCTCAGCCCCAGCATTTT.

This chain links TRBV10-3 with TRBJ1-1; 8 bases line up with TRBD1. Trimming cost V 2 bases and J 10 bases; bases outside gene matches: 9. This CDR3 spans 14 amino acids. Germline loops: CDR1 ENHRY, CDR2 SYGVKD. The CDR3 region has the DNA TGTGCCATCAGTGAGGGACAGGGTTATGAATCAGCTTTCTTT. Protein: CAISEGQGYESAFF.

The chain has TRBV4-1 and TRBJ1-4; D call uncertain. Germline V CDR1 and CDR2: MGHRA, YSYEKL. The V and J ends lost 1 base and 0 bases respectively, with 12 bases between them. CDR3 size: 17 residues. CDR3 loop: CASSQAGRASTNEKLFF. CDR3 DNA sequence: TGCGCCAGCAGCCAAGCTGGGAGGGCATCAACTAATGAAAAACTGTTTTTT.

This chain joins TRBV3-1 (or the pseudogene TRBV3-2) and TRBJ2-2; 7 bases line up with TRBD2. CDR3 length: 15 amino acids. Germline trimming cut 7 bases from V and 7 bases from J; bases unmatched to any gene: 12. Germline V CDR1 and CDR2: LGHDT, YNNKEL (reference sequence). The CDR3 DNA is TGTGCCAGCACGGCCGGACTAGTAGTGAACGGGGAGCTGTTTTTT. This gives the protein CASTAGLVVNGELFF.

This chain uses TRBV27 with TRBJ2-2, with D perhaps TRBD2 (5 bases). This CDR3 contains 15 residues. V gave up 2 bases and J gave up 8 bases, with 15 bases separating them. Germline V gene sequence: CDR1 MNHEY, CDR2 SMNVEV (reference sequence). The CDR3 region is CASSLERTRSGELFF. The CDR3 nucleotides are TGTGCCAGCAGTTTAGAGCGTACTAGGTCGGGGGAGCTGTTTTTT.

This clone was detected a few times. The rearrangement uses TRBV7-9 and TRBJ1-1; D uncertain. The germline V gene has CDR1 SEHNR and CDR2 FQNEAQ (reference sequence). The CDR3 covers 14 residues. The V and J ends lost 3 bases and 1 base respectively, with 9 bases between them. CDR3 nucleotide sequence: TGTGCCAGCAGCTTCATTGCAGAGAACACTGAAGCTTTCTTT. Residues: CASSFIAENTEAFF.

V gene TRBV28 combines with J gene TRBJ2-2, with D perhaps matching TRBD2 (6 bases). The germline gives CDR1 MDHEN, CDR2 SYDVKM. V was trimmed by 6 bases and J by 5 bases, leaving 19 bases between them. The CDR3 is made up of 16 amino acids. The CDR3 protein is CASSPAGRLTTGELFF. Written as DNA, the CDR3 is TGTGCCAGCAGCCCCGCGGGACGTCTTACTACCGGGGAGCTGTTTTTT.

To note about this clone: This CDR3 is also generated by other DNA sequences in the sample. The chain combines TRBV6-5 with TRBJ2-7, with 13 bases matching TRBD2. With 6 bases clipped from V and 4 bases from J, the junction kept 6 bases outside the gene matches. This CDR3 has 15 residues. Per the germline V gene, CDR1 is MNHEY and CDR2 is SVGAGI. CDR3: CASRTGLAGAYEQYF. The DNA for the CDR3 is TGTGCCAGCAGAACCGGACTAGCGGGAGCGTACGAGCAGTACTTC.

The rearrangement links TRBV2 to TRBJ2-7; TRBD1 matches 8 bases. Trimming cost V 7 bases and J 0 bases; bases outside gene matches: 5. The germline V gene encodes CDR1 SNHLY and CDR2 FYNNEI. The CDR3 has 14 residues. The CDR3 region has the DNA TGTGCCAGCACGCGGCAGGGGGCCTCCTACGAGCAGTACTTC. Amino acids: CASTRQGASYEQYF.

DNA for the CDR3: TGTGCCAGCAGCCAGAGTTATACGCAGTATTTT. It specifies CASSQSYTQYF. The rearrangement joins TRBV3-1 (or the pseudogene TRBV3-2) to TRBJ2-3; D uncertain. Trimming pared 3 bases from V and 7 bases from J, leaving 5 bases between. This CDR3 has 11 amino acids. Germline values: CDR1 LGHDT, CDR2 YNNKEL (reference sequence).